This T cell receptor (beta chain) was observed in a study of blood T cell repertoires in COVID-19. On the study more broadly: There were acute and convalescent COVID-19 samples, and they came from the United States, Italy and Spain.

Researchers sorted participants into cohorts using their self-reported clinical history. V was pared by 6 bases and J by 0 bases, with 1 base of the junction left unmatched. Germline V lookup: CDR1 MDHEN, CDR2 SYDVKM. The CDR3 has 15 residues. Original data processing: Amplification with reference gene primers provided the estimates of nucleated cell counts. TCRdb's table, derived via immunoSEQ multiplex PCR, lists solely in-frame clones and lacks some. D and trimming were read from the DNA, whereas the V and J calls and clone size are those reported in that table. The table records over 250,000 clones, around 90% of them present only once. This clone has just a few counts.

This TCR was sampled from a woman aged 50 to 60 who had recovered from COVID-19. The rearrangement uses TRBV28 and TRBJ2-6; 8 positions match TRBD1. The sequenced sample consisted of PBMCs or T cells enriched from blood (not recorded which). DNA for the CDR3: TGTGCCAGCAGGGACAGGGTCTCTGGGGCCAACGTCCTGACTTTC. It encodes CASRDRVSGANVLTF.